The rows below give T cell receptor beta chains drawn from one sample of a study of blood T cell repertoires in COVID-19. Clones were sequenced by immunoSEQ multiplex PCR, and TCRdb holds only the in-frame ones, with some missing. The data show about 180,000 clones, approximately 85% seen once. Material for sequencing was peripheral blood. The origin of the receptors is a woman of 80 years or more with acute or convalescent COVID-19. Each CDR3 is given with its conserved first and last residue. The D gene is left open where the match is weak. The listing skips clone size in some rows; elsewhere it reads once, few, many or a size class.

D	V	size	J	CDR3	DNA
NA	TRBV21-1	NA	TRBJ1-1	CASSKEVASDRGVSGEAFF	TGTGCCAGCAGCAAAGAAGTAGCGTCGGACAGGGGAGTCTCAGGTGAAGCTTTCTTT
TRBD2	TRBV19	NA	TRBJ2-7	CASSTSGSYEQYF	TGTGCCAGTAGCACTAGCGGCTCCTACGAGCAGTACTTC
NA	TRBV30	NA	TRBJ1-6	CAWSVSQTDSPLHF	TGTGCCTGGAGTGTAAGCCAGACTGATTCACCCCTCCACTTT
NA	TRBV19	once	TRBJ2-7	CASSTSWARLEQYF	TGTGCCAGTAGTACCTCCTGGGCACGGCTCGAGCAGTACTTC
TRBD2	TRBV7-9	NA	TRBJ2-1	CASSFIPGLAGETYNEQFF	TGTGCCAGCAGCTTCATCCCCGGGCTAGCGGGAGAGACCTACAATGAGCAGTTCTTC
NA	TRBV9	once	TRBJ2-3	CASSVTGVGPDTQYF	TGTGCCAGCAGCGTCACGGGGGTTGGCCCAGATACGCAGTATTTT
NA	TRBV7-9	NA	TRBJ2-1	CASSLAGVPYNEQFF	TGTGCCAGCAGCTTAGCGGGAGTCCCCTACAATGAGCAGTTCTTC
TRBD2	TRBV5-1	NA	TRBJ2-5	CASSSSWTSGASQETQYF	TGCGCCAGCAGTTCATCGTGGACTAGCGGAGCCTCCCAAGAGACCCAGTACTTC
TRBD1	TRBV18	NA	TRBJ2-2	CASSSGQGDTGELFF	TGTGCCAGCTCGTCGGGACAGGGCGACACCGGGGAGCTGTTTTTT
TRBD2	TRBV6-5	NA	TRBJ2-7	CASTTSGSLEQYF	TGTGCCAGCACTACTAGCGGGAGTTTAGAGCAGTACTTC
NA	TRBV6-5	NA	TRBJ1-1	CASSYGAANTEAFF	TGTGCCAGCAGTTACGGGGCAGCGAACACTGAAGCTTTCTTT
TRBD2	TRBV5-4	NA	TRBJ2-3	CASSLGLAGVSSTDTQYF	TGTGCCAGCAGCTTGGGGCTAGCGGGAGTAAGTAGCACAGATACGCAGTATTTT
NA	TRBV7-2	NA	TRBJ1-1	CASSLRIAPTEAFF	TGTGCCAGCAGCCTCAGGATCGCCCCCACTGAAGCTTTCTTT
TRBD1	TRBV5-4	NA	TRBJ1-2	CASSRQVGTGKNYTF	TGTGCCAGCAGCCGTCAAGTCGGGACAGGGAAGAACTACACCTTC
NA	TRBV14	NA	TRBJ1-1	CASSQEGSKAFF	TGTGCCAGCAGCCAAGAAGGGAGTAAAGCTTTCTTT
TRBD2	TRBV7-9	few	TRBJ2-7	CASSFLAGAYEQYF	TGTGCCAGCAGCTTCCTAGCGGGAGCCTACGAGCAGTACTTC
NA	TRBV7-2	NA	TRBJ1-1	CASSLWTAMNTEAFF	TGTGCCAGCAGCCTCTGGACAGCCATGAACACTGAAGCTTTCTTT
TRBD2	TRBV7-3	NA	TRBJ2-2	CASSLRAGSGVTGELFF	TGTGCCAGCAGCTTGCGGGCCGGTAGCGGGGTAACCGGGGAGCTGTTTTTT
TRBD1	TRBV6-5	NA	TRBJ1-4	CASTRQGASEKLFF	TGTGCCAGCACGAGACAGGGGGCTTCCGAAAAACTGTTTTTT
NA	TRBV30	NA	TRBJ1-1	CACTDRIVMNTEAFF	TGTGCCTGCACGGACAGAATCGTGATGAACACTGAAGCTTTCTTT
NA	TRBV5-6	NA	TRBJ1-4	CASSLRTALHSTNEKLFF	TGTGCCAGCAGCCTCCGGACAGCATTACACTCAACTAATGAAAAACTGTTTTTT
NA	TRBV6-5	few	TRBJ1-6	CASSYGEEGLHF	TGTGCCAGCAGTTACGGCGAGGAGGGCCTCCACTTT
TRBD2	TRBV6-6	NA	TRBJ2-3	CASSPSGRADTQYF	TGTGCCAGCAGTCCTAGCGGGAGGGCAGATACGCAGTATTTT
TRBD2	TRBV6-5	NA	TRBJ2-5	CASSYSVAGGPETQYF	TGTGCCAGCAGTTACTCGGTAGCGGGGGGGCCGGAGACCCAGTACTTC
TRBD1	TRBV3-1/TRBV3-2	NA	TRBJ1-2	CASSQAGTGYGYTF	TGTGCCAGCAGCCAAGCCGGGACAGGGTATGGCTACACCTTC
TRBD1	TRBV7-2	NA	TRBJ1-2	CASSWDRGRDGYTF	TGTGCCAGCAGCTGGGACAGGGGGCGCGATGGCTACACCTTC
TRBD1	TRBV29-1	once	TRBJ1-1	CSVVTDRGPGTEAFF	TGCAGCGTTGTAACCGACAGGGGGCCGGGGACTGAAGCTTTCTTT
NA	TRBV7-2	NA	TRBJ2-7	CASSPGGSPYEQYF	TGTGCCAGCAGCCCCGGGGGATCCCCCTACGAGCAGTACTTC
NA	TRBV5-1	NA	TRBJ2-3	CASSYGTDGGTDTQYF	TGCGCCAGCAGCTACGGGACTGACGGGGGCACAGATACGCAGTATTTT
NA	TRBV5-4	NA	TRBJ2-3	CASSFQLTGGRGTDTQYF	TGTGCCAGCAGCTTTCAATTGACCGGGGGGCGGGGCACAGATACGCAGTATTTT
TRBD1	TRBV4-3	NA	TRBJ1-2	CASSGARAGGYGYTF	TGCGCCAGCAGCGGAGCAAGGGCAGGGGGCTATGGCTACACCTTC
TRBD1	TRBV25-1	NA	TRBJ1-6	CASSEYPGTGPNSPLHF	TGTGCCAGCAGTGAATACCCCGGGACAGGCCCCAATTCACCCCTCCACTTT
TRBD1	TRBV27	NA	TRBJ1-4	CASSPLQGVRNEKLFF	TGTGCCAGCAGTCCCTTACAGGGGGTGAGAAATGAAAAACTGTTTTTT
NA	TRBV7-8	NA	TRBJ1-2	CASSPGGGYGYTF	TGTGCCAGCAGCCCCGGGGGGGGCTATGGCTACACCTTC
TRBD1	TRBV5-1	NA	TRBJ1-1	CASSFVTGGTEAFF	TGCGCCAGCAGCTTCGTTACAGGGGGCACTGAAGCTTTCTTT
NA	TRBV3-1/TRBV3-2	NA	TRBJ1-6	CASSPIHSYNSPLHF	TGTGCCAGCAGCCCCATCCACTCCTATAATTCACCCCTCCACTTT
TRBD1	TRBV2	NA	TRBJ1-6	CATNLDTGGDSPLHF	TGTGCCACCAATTTAGATACAGGGGGCGATTCACCCCTCCACTTT
TRBD1	TRBV5-1	NA	TRBJ2-7	CASSLEGAGEQYF	TGCGCCAGCAGCTTGGAGGGGGCGGGCGAGCAGTACTTC
TRBD2	TRBV27	few	TRBJ2-1	CASSGTSGRSYNEQFF	TGTGCCAGCAGTGGGACTAGCGGGAGATCCTACAATGAGCAGTTCTTC
NA	TRBV24-1	NA	TRBJ1-3	CATSGGLGNTIYF	TGTGCCACCAGTGGGGGGCTCGGAAACACCATATATTTT
TRBD1	TRBV7-9	NA	TRBJ1-3	CASSPGQGAGNTIYF	TGTGCCAGCAGCCCGGGACAGGGGGCTGGAAACACCATATATTTT
TRBD2	TRBV7-2	NA	TRBJ2-5	CASSPRAGAAPETQYF	TGTGCCAGCAGCCCCCGAGCGGGAGCGGCCCCAGAGACCCAGTACTTC
NA	TRBV11-2	NA	TRBJ2-5	CASSAGTARETQYF	TGTGCCAGCAGCGCTGGGACTGCCCGAGAGACCCAGTACTTC
TRBD2	TRBV24-1	NA	TRBJ2-1	CATSDPGLANEQFF	TGTGCCACCAGTGACCCAGGACTAGCCAATGAGCAGTTCTTC
TRBD1	TRBV11-3	once	TRBJ2-1	CASSFQGQGGNEQFF	TGTGCCAGCAGCTTCCAGGGACAGGGGGGCAATGAGCAGTTCTTC
TRBD2	TRBV12-5	NA	TRBJ2-1	CASGRIMTSGPSYNEQFF	TGTGCTAGTGGCCGAATAATGACTAGCGGGCCTTCCTACAATGAGCAGTTCTTC
NA	TRBV7-9	NA	TRBJ2-2	CASSPGSRTNTGELFF	TGTGCCAGCAGCCCTGGGAGCCGCACGAACACCGGGGAGCTGTTTTTT
NA	TRBV5-5	NA	TRBJ1-6	CASTPREGLNSPLHF	TGTGCCAGCACCCCCCGGGAAGGTCTAAATTCACCCCTCCACTTT
TRBD1	TRBV2	NA	TRBJ1-1	CASRGGQGRRTEAFF	TGTGCCAGCAGGGGGGGACAGGGGAGGAGGACTGAAGCTTTCTTT
TRBD2	TRBV7-2	NA	TRBJ2-2	CASSQLAGDTGELFF	TGTGCCAGCAGCCAACTAGCGGGGGACACCGGGGAGCTGTTTTTT
NA	TRBV5-6	NA	TRBJ1-5	CASSTIGRDNQPQHF	TGTGCCAGCAGCACGATAGGACGGGACAATCAGCCCCAGCATTTT
NA	TRBV19	NA	TRBJ2-1	CASKSIFGRRDEQFF	TGTGCCAGCAAATCAATTTTTGGGCGTCGCGATGAGCAGTTCTTC
NA	TRBV7-8	NA	TRBJ2-7	CASSLESAGNYEQYF	TGTGCCAGCAGCTTAGAGTCGGCCGGGAATTACGAGCAGTACTTC